This T cell receptor (beta chain) was found in a study of Graves' ophthalmopathy and Graves' hyperthyroidism. This clonotype has at least ten counts. Amplifying from RNA transcripts, the study obtained TCR beta CDR3 regions. Following a first-round RT-PCR that used HTBI primers, a second-round multiplex PCR was carried out. TCRdb independently ran MiXCR on the multiplex PCR reads; one entry per CDR3 protein. The sample carries 40,000 or so distinct CDR3 sequences, over 40% recorded once. V shed 0 bases and J shed 8 bases, with 14 bases lying between them. CDR3 length: 14 amino acids. Germline CDR1 SGHDT, CDR2 YYEEEE.

The rearrangement links TRBV5-6 to TRBJ1-1; D gene ambiguous. The sequencing input was peripheral blood. This clonotype originated in an adult man with Graves' ophthalmopathy. The CDR3 protein is CASSLGPGQAEAFF. For the CDR3, the DNA is TGTGCCAGCAGCTTGGGACCTGGGCAGGCAGAAGCTTTCTTT.